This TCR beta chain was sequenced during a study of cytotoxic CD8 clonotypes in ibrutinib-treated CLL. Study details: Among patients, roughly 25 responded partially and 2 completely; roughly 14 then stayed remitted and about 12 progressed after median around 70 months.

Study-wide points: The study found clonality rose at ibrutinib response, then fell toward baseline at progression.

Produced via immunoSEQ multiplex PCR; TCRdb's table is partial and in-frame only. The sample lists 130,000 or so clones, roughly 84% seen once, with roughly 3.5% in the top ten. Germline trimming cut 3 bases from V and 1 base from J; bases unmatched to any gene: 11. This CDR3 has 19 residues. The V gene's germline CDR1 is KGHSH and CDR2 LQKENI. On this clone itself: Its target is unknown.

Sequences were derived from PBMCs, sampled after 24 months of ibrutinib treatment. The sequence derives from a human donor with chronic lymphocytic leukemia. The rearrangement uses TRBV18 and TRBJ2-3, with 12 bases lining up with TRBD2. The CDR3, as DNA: TGTGCCAGCTCACCCTTTCTGGCGACTAGCGGGGGAGGCACAGATACGCAGTATTTT. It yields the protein CASSPFLATSGGGTDTQYF.